This T cell receptor (beta chain) appears in the sequencing data of a study of T cell responses to AZD1222 COVID-19 vaccine. Profiled with immunoSEQ multiplex PCR; TCRdb holds only in-frame clones, not every one. The table shows 87,000 or so clones, with about 89% occurring only once. The CDR3 totals 15 residues. Germline assignment: CDR1 SGHDT and CDR2 YYEEEE. Trimming shortened V by 0 bases and J by 0 bases, and 9 bases separated the two germline ends. Comment on this clone: The antigen is undetermined.

Study outcomes and limitations: Regions left unmutated in variants are reportedly the target of nearly half of spike-specific TCRs.

The chain uses TRBV5-6 and TRBJ1-2; D gene uncertain. Source: peripheral blood, taken on day 0 of AZD1222 vaccination. The TCR sequence derives from an adult in good health. In nucleotides, the CDR3 is TGTGCCAGCAGCTTGGGGGCGGACGCTAACTATGGCTACACCTTC. Translating it yields CASSLGADANYGYTF.